The 15 T cell receptor beta chains listed next were all sequenced from one sample in a study of molecular identifiers for immune sequencing clone quantification. Each CDR3 protein is one row after TCRdb ran MiXCR on the PCR reads. The sample lists about 86,000 distinct CDR3 sequences; 25% were seen once. The specimen was naive CD8+ T cells from blood, with Jurkat cell RNA spiked in. The subset denotes: FACS-sorted CD8+CD4-CCR7+CD45RA+ naive T cells. These receptors all come from a human donor in good health. Some libraries in this study had Jurkat cell RNA spiked in.

Points on this clonotype: A clone one base away is much larger, so this may be a read error. J is TRBJ2-7 and V is TRBV7-9; perhaps TRBD2 as D (5 bases). The CDR3 totals 13 residues. Germline CDR1 is SEHNR and CDR2 is FQNEAQ (reference sequence). The CDR3 sequence: CASSPEVSSEQYF. CDR3 bases: TGTGCCAGCAGCCCGGAGGTTTCCTCCGAGCAGTACTTC.

The chain uses TRBV4-3 and TRBJ2-2, with TRBD1 matching 7 bases. The germline gives CDR1 LGHNA, CDR2 YSLEER. The CDR3 spans 16 residues. Losses at the gene ends were 0 bases for V and 6 bases for J; bases not matched to a gene: 7. The CDR3 coding sequence is TGCGCCAGCAGCCAAGAGGGCGACAGGGTGGCCGGGGAGCTGTTTTTT. The encoded protein is CASSQEGDRVAGELFF.

Concerning this clonotype: One end of the junction does not line up with germline, which may come from a read error. This chain connects TRBV5-4 to TRBJ2-6, with a tentative D call TRBD1 (6 bases). Germline values: CDR1 SGHNT, CDR2 YYREEE (reference sequence). The CDR3 consists of 18 residues. The CDR3 DNA reads TGTGCCAGCAGCTTGGACACAGGGAGCTACTCTGGGGCCAGCGTCCTGACTTTC. Translation gives CASSLDTGSYSGASVLTF.

As regards this clonotype: The final CDR3 position lacks the conserved phenylalanine or tryptophan, pointing to a likely read error. V usage is TRBV7-9 and J usage is TRBJ2-3; 7 bases line up with TRBD1. V lost 4 bases to trimming and J lost 5 bases; unmatched junction nucleotides: 6. CDR1 and CDR2 (germline): SEHNR, FQNEAQ (reference sequence). CDR3 size: 14 residues. CDR3 sequence reads: CASSSKGQEDTQYL. The CDR3 DNA reads as TGTGCCAGCAGCTCCAAAGGACAGGAAGATACGCAGTATTTG.

To note about this clonotype: This clone may be a read error of a much larger clone one base away. The V call is TRBV6-6, the J call TRBJ2-3; D is possibly TRBD2 (6 bases). From germline, CDR1 is MNHNY and CDR2 SVGAGI (reference sequence). The CDR3 length is 13 residues. This CDR3 is CASTAGLTDTQCF. Here the CDR3 DNA reads TGTGCCAGCACGGCGGGACTCACAGATACGCAGTGTTTT.

This clonotype appeared many times. The V and J genes are TRBV23-1 and TRBJ1-5, with D unresolved. TRBV23-1 is flagged as an ORF with uncertain function. This CDR3 spans 16 amino acids. Trimming stripped 3 bases from V and 4 bases from J, with 16 bases between. CDR3 nucleotide sequence: TGCGCCAGCAGTCAGGTGGCAATCATAGCAAATCAGCCCCAGCATTTT. It yields the protein CASSQVAIIANQPQHF.

Points on this clonotype: A much larger clone differs by one base, so this may be a read error. The CDR3 here is CARSVGVSSYEQYF. The CDR3 DNA follows: TGTGCCCGGAGCGTCGGGGTCAGCTCCTACGAGCAGTACTTC. The chain combines TRBV30 with TRBJ2-7; D might be TRBD2 (5 bases). Germline CDR1 reads GTSNPN; CDR2 reads SVGIG (reference sequence). This CDR3 is 14 amino acids long.

Concerning this clonotype: A much bigger clone sits one base away, suggesting this may be a read error. The rearrangement uses TRBV4-1 and TRBJ1-1, with D maybe TRBD1 (6 bases). CDR3 size: 16 residues. Germline CDR1 MGHRA, CDR2 YSYEKL. DNA for the CDR3: TGCGTCAGCAGCCAAGATAGGAGGACAGAGTCGACTGAAGCTTTCTTT. As protein: CVSSQDRRTESTEAFF.

For the CDR3, the DNA is TGTGCCAGCAGCCTCACGGGGCGCGAGCAGTACTTC. Amino acids: CASSLTGREQYF. The V and J genes are TRBV11-3 and TRBJ2-7; either TRBD1 or TRBD2 may fit D (5 bases each). Trimming took off 5 bases at V and 6 bases at J, with 11 bases between the two ends. The germline V gene encodes CDR1 SGHNT and CDR2 YENEEA. The CDR3 spans 12 residues.

This clonotype was detected many times. The chain uses TRBV7-9 and TRBJ1-1, with D perhaps matching TRBD1 (6 bases). The CDR3 is made up of 15 amino acids. V shed 5 bases and J shed 5 bases, with 18 bases lying between them. Germline assignment: CDR1 SEHNR and CDR2 FQNEAQ (reference sequence). CDR3 sequence: CASSESGGAGTEAFF. The CDR3 DNA is TGTGCCAGCAGCGAGTCGGGGGGCGCGGGGACTGAAGCTTTCTTT.

This clonotype was seen a handful of times. V is TRBV13 and J is TRBJ2-7; 12 bases fit TRBD2. CDR1 is PRHDT, CDR2 FYEKMQ, per germline (reference sequence). This CDR3 spans 17 amino acids. Trimming removed 2 bases from V and 4 bases from J; junction bases left unmatched: 9. This chain's CDR3 is CASSLTSGGPFGYEQYF. CDR3 DNA sequence: TGTGCCAGCAGCTTAACTAGCGGGGGGCCATTCGGGTACGAGCAGTACTTC.

This clonotype has a count of ten or more. This chain uses TRBV5-6 with TRBJ1-2; D ambiguous. The germline CDR1 and CDR2 sequences are SGHDT and YYEEEE. V lost 5 bases to trimming and J lost 4 bases, with 18 bases between them. This CDR3 is built from 15 residues. The CDR3 loop reads CASSNGVEGGYGYTF. The CDR3 coding sequence is TGTGCCAGCAGTAATGGGGTCGAAGGTGGCTATGGCTACACCTTC.

This clonotype has a count of ten or more. The rearrangement uses TRBV4-2 and TRBJ2-6, with D perhaps being TRBD1 or TRBD2 (5 bases each). Germline values: CDR1 LGHNA, CDR2 YNFKEQ. With 1 base removed from V and 2 bases from J, the gap between germline ends came to 12 bases. This CDR3 contains 17 residues. CDR3 sequence: CASSQGLGDPGANVLTF. CDR3 sequence (DNA): TGTGCCAGCAGCCAAGGTTTAGGGGACCCTGGGGCCAACGTCCTGACTTTC.

This clonotype was seen many times. This chain uses TRBV2 with TRBJ2-3, with 16 bases identical to TRBD2. V lost 7 bases and J lost 4; bases outside the gene matches: 11. Germline lookup yields CDR1 SNHLY and CDR2 FYNNEI. The length of the CDR3 is 18 residues. CDR3 sequence reads: CASKTGLAGGPGADTQYF. The CDR3 nucleotides read TGTGCCAGCAAGACGGGACTAGCGGGAGGGCCTGGGGCAGATACGCAGTATTTT.

CDR3 residues: CASSFNTGELFF. CDR3 nucleotides: TGTGCCAGCAGTTTCAACACCGGGGAGCTGTTTTTT. The chain links TRBV28 to TRBJ2-2, with no clear D. The V gene's germline CDR1 is MDHEN and CDR2 SYDVKM. V was shortened by 3 bases and J by 2 bases, with 1 base between the two germline ends. CDR3 length: 12 amino acids. The entire variable domain, with the rest obtained from reference TRBV28 and TRBJ2-2, is as follows: DVKVTQSSRYLVKRTGEKVFLECVQDMDHENMFWYRQDPGLGLRLIYFSYDVKMKEKGDIPEGYSVSREKKERFSLILESASTNQTSMYLCASSFNTGELFFGEGSRLTVL.